The 27 T cell receptor beta chains listed next were all sequenced from one sample in a study of T-cell memory formation after mild COVID-19. TCRdb itself ran the 5' RACE reads through MiXCR, one entry per CDR3 protein. The sample holds almost 550,000 distinct CDR3 sequences, 20% seen once. The sample comprised PBMCs or a T cell subset sorted from them (not recorded which). The receptors were gathered from an adult woman who had mild COVID-19 (a few samples of this study predate the infection). Cell type and time point are not known.

The J gene is TRBJ2-5, the V gene TRBV9, with TRBD1 as a possible D gene (6 bases). CDR3 length: 15 amino acids. Trimming stripped 1 base from V and 2 bases from J, with 12 bases between. Germline CDR1 reads SGDLS; CDR2 reads YYNGEE. This CDR3 is CASSVLGGPQETQYF. The CDR3 nucleotides are TGTGCCAGCAGCGTACTTGGGGGCCCTCAAGAGACCCAGTACTTC. The full variable domain, completed using reference TRBV9 and TRBJ2-5, is DSGVTQTPKHLITATGQRVTLRCSPRSGDLSVYWYQQSLDQGLQFLIQYYNGEERAKGNILERFSAQQFPDLHSELNLSSLELGDSALYFCASSVLGGPQETQYFGPGTRLLVL.

V and J are TRBV19 and TRBJ1-2; 7 bases align to TRBD1. Germline CDR1 reads LNHDA; CDR2 reads SQIVND (reference sequence). The CDR3 consists of 15 residues. The V segment lost 3 bases and the J segment 8 bases; nucleotides outside the gene matches: 12. CDR3 sequence (DNA): TGTGCCAGTAGTATCGAGTTGGTTACAGGGGTGGGCTACACCTTC. This encodes CASSIELVTGVGYTF.

This clonotype was picked up a small number of times. This chain joins TRBV7-9 and TRBJ1-2; the match to TRBD1 covers 7 bases. This CDR3 spans 16 amino acids. The J segment lost 4 bases and the V segment lost 6 bases, leaving 14 bases of the junction unmatched. CDR1 and CDR2 from the germline V gene are SEHNR and FQNEAQ (reference sequence). CDR3 sequence (DNA): TGTGCCAGCAGTCCACGTCGGACAGGAGGAGTCTATGGCTACACCTTC. Protein product: CASSPRRTGGVYGYTF.

The chain links TRBV13 to TRBJ2-7, with TRBD1 as a possible D gene (6 bases). Germline CDR1 and CDR2: PRHDT and FYEKMQ (reference sequence). This CDR3 has 14 amino acids. V gave up 7 bases and J gave up 4 bases, with 17 bases separating them. This CDR3 reads CASTLWTERYEQYF. Here the CDR3 DNA reads TGTGCCAGCACCCTATGGACAGAAAGGTACGAGCAGTACTTC.

The genes are TRBV15 and TRBJ1-1, with D tentatively TRBD1 (6 bases). The length of the CDR3 is 17 residues. CDR1 and CDR2 (germline): LNHNV, YYDKDF (reference sequence). V was pared by 0 bases and J by 2 bases, with 16 bases between. CDR3 nucleotides: TGTGCCACCAGCAGAGATCTATACAGGGAGGAAAACACTGAAGCTTTCTTT. Encoded protein: CATSRDLYREENTEAFF.

The CDR3 region has the DNA TGTGCCAGCAGGGGTAGTAGGACACTCACAGATACGCAGTATTTT. The encoded protein is CASRGSRTLTDTQYF. The V and J genes are TRBV3-1 and TRBJ2-3; maybe TRBD1 (5 bases). CDR3 length: 15 amino acids. The V and J ends lost 6 bases and 2 bases respectively, with 15 bases between them. CDR1 is LGHDT and CDR2 is YNNKEL in the germline V gene (reference sequence).

This chain connects TRBV5-6 to TRBJ2-5, with D possibly TRBD2 on 5 matching bases. The V gene lost 4 bases and the J gene lost 3 bases, with 19 bases spanning the gap. The CDR3 is made up of 16 amino acids. Germline loops: CDR1 SGHDT, CDR2 YYEEEE. The CDR3 spells CASSTRTTSWEETQYF. The CDR3 DNA reads as TGTGCCAGCAGCACCAGAACAACTAGTTGGGAAGAGACCCAGTACTTC.

This clonotype was picked up a small number of times. J is TRBJ2-1 and V is TRBV7-2; 9 nucleotides line up with TRBD2. J lost 8 bases, V lost 3 bases, and 20 bases had no gene match. The CDR3 covers 19 residues. Germline assignment: CDR1 SGHTA and CDR2 FQGNSA. The DNA for the CDR3 is TGTGCCAGCAGCTTCCGTTCGGGTAGCGGGAGTCCCAGCCGGCATGAGCAGTTCTTC. Amino acid sequence: CASSFRSGSGSPSRHEQFF.

This clonotype has more than one count but fewer than ten. This sequence joins TRBV6-2 or TRBV6-3 and TRBJ2-5; D possibly corresponds to TRBD2 (5 bases). V shed 2 bases and J shed 3 bases, with 13 bases lying between them. In germline, CDR1 is MNHEY, CDR2 SVGEGT. The CDR3 length is 15 residues. CDR3 sequence: CASSYAGDPKETQYF. For the CDR3, the DNA is TGTGCCAGCAGTTACGCCGGGGATCCGAAAGAGACCCAGTACTTC.

CDR3 residues: CASSLTGGQADEQFF. For the CDR3, the DNA is TGTGCCAGCAGCTTAACGGGGGGCCAGGCCGATGAGCAGTTCTTC. The chain joins TRBV7-3 to TRBJ2-1; D assignment may be TRBD1 or TRBD2 (6 bases each). Trimming took off 0 bases at V and 8 bases at J, with 14 bases between the two ends. Per germline, CDR1 SGHTA and CDR2 FQGTGA. The CDR3 covers 15 residues.

This clonotype was counted many times. This chain links TRBV5-1 with TRBJ2-7; no reliable D call. The V and J ends lost 0 bases and 3 bases respectively, with 7 bases between them. The germline V gene encodes CDR1 SGHRS and CDR2 YFSETQ. This CDR3 contains 13 residues. The CDR3 DNA is TGCGCCAGCAGCTTGGACCATCGCTACGAGCAGTACTTC. Translation: CASSLDHRYEQYF.

The J gene is TRBJ2-3, the V gene TRBV29-1, with a weak D call TRBD1 (5 bases). The CDR3 extends over 12 amino acids. Per germline, CDR1 SQVTM and CDR2 ANQGSEA. V dropped 6 bases and J dropped 4 bases, with 11 bases sitting between them. The CDR3 region has the DNA TGCAGCGTATACAGGACGGCAGATACGCAGTATTTT. Protein product: CSVYRTADTQYF.

The V gene is TRBV7-3, the J gene TRBJ2-7, with 12 bases matching TRBD1. Germline V gene lookup returns CDR1 SGHTA and CDR2 FQGTGA. The CDR3 has 14 residues. V lost 5 bases and J lost 6; bases outside the gene matches: 5. The CDR3: CASSPGTGGIEQYF. CDR3 DNA: TGTGCCAGCAGCCCCGGGACAGGGGGCATCGAGCAGTACTTC. The variable domain in full, completed from reference TRBV7-3 and TRBJ2-7, reads GAGVSQTPSNKVTEKGKYVELRCDPISGHTALYWYRQSLGQGPEFLIYFQGTGAADDSGLPNDRFFAVRPEGSVSTLKIQRTERGDSAVYLCASSPGTGGIEQYFGPGTRLTVT.

The chain combines TRBV29-1 with TRBJ2-7, with 9 nucleotides matching TRBD1. The V gene end was trimmed by 4 bases and the J gene end by 3 bases; junction bases not matched to a gene: 4. The germline CDR1 and CDR2 sequences are SQVTM and ANQGSEA. The CDR3 extends over 13 amino acids. CDR3 DNA: TGCAGCGTTGGGGAGACAGGGGGCTACGAGCAGTACTTC. Translating it yields CSVGETGGYEQYF.

This clonotype has only a few counts. This rearrangement joins TRBV7-9 to TRBJ2-5; 14 bases align to TRBD2. The V gene end was trimmed by 3 bases and the J gene end by 2 bases; junction bases not matched to a gene: 5. The CDR3 length is 17 residues. Germline V lookup: CDR1 SEHNR, CDR2 FQNEAQ (reference sequence). The CDR3 protein is CASSFSGTSGGQETQYF. DNA for the CDR3: TGTGCCAGCAGCTTTTCCGGGACTAGCGGGGGTCAAGAGACCCAGTACTTC.

The V gene is TRBV6-2 or TRBV6-3, the J gene TRBJ2-7; D unclear. Germline CDR1 reads MNHEY; CDR2 reads SVGEGT. The CDR3 extends over 17 amino acids. Deletions cut 4 bases from V and 2 bases from J, with 21 bases between. Here the CDR3 reads CASSFDRSSPTPYEQYF. The CDR3 bases are TGTGCCAGCAGTTTCGACCGAAGCTCCCCCACCCCCTACGAGCAGTACTTC.

Worth noting for this clonotype: Germline and junction disagree at one end, which may indicate a read error. This chain connects TRBV19 to TRBJ1-6; D is undetermined. Looked up from germline, CDR1 is LNHDA and CDR2 is SQIVND (reference sequence). CDR3 length equals 14 residues. The CDR3 reads CASSIAGPNSPLHF. The CDR3 bases are TGTGCAAGTAGTATAGCCGGGCCTAATTCACCCCTCCACTTT.

This clonotype was counted only a few times. The genes are TRBV9 and TRBJ2-5; 7 bases are a match to TRBD1. Trimming at V came to 4 bases and at J to 5 bases, leaving 8 bases not matched to a gene. Germline V lookup: CDR1 SGDLS, CDR2 YYNGEE. The CDR3 spans 14 residues. In DNA form, the CDR3 reads TGTGCCAGCAGCCCGACAGGGAAGGGGGAGACCCAGTACTTC. The encoded protein is CASSPTGKGETQYF.

This chain links TRBV10-3 with TRBJ2-3, with 11 positions matching TRBD2. The V gene end was trimmed by 10 bases and the J gene end by 1 base; junction bases not matched to a gene: 10. The CDR3 contains 16 residues. Germline assignment: CDR1 ENHRY and CDR2 SYGVKD. Here the CDR3 reads CATLGLTSGGTDTQYF. The DNA for the CDR3 is TGTGCCACCCTCGGATTGACTAGCGGGGGCACAGATACGCAGTATTTT.

This clonotype was detected a few times. The chain joins TRBV7-9 to TRBJ2-3; no clear D gene. This CDR3 comprises 14 residues. V lost 6 bases and J lost 4, with 14 bases in between. Germline-derived CDR1 and CDR2 are SEHNR and FQNEAQ (reference sequence). CDR3 nucleotide sequence: TGTGCCAGCAGATCACTTCAATTGGCAGATACGCAGTATTTT. Translating it yields CASRSLQLADTQYF.

The V and J genes are TRBV12-3 or TRBV12-4 and TRBJ2-1, with TRBD2 identical over 7 bases. This CDR3 comprises 15 residues. Trimming removed 6 bases from V and 5 bases from J; junction bases left unmatched: 10. The CDR3 sequence is CASSPAGEEDNEQFF. The CDR3, as DNA: TGTGCCAGCAGCCCCGCGGGGGAGGAGGACAATGAGCAGTTCTTC.

The chain carries TRBV7-9 and TRBJ2-3, with 10 bases fitting TRBD2. Germline-derived CDR1 and CDR2 are SEHNR and FQNEAQ (reference sequence). The ends lost 5 bases at V and 4 bases at J; junction bases unmatched: 9. This CDR3 comprises 16 residues. The CDR3 is CASSPWDGTSADTQYF. The CDR3 DNA reads TGTGCCAGCAGCCCATGGGACGGGACTAGCGCAGATACGCAGTATTTT.

This sequence joins TRBV29-1 and TRBJ2-1; D gene ambiguous. The germline gives CDR1 SQVTM, CDR2 ANQGSEA. This CDR3 comprises 11 residues. V was trimmed by 8 bases and J by 7 bases, leaving 12 bases between them. The CDR3 DNA follows: TGCAGCTTAGTAGCTGGGAATGAGCAGTTCTTC. This translates into CSLVAGNEQFF.

The chain joins TRBV7-9 to TRBJ2-1, with D unclear. Germline values: CDR1 SEHNR, CDR2 FQNEAQ (reference sequence). V was pared by 1 base and J by 8 bases, with 6 bases between. CDR3 length: 12 amino acids. CDR3 in amino acids: CASSLVYYEQFF. For the CDR3, the DNA is TGTGCCAGCAGCTTAGTTTACTATGAGCAGTTCTTC.

V is TRBV10-3 and J is TRBJ2-1; D is uncertain. The V end lost 0 bases, the J end lost 9 bases, and 15 bases lay between the germline ends. The CDR3 length is 15 residues. Germline values: CDR1 ENHRY, CDR2 SYGVKD. The CDR3 DNA reads TGTGCCATCAGTGAGTCCTCGGTCCGAGCCACTGAGCAGTTCTTC. This translates into CAISESSVRATEQFF.

This chain links TRBV7-6 with TRBJ2-7; tentatively, D is TRBD1 (6 bases). The germline CDR1 and CDR2 sequences are SGHVS and FNYEAQ. CDR3 size: 16 residues. The V gene lost 1 base and the J gene lost 3 bases, with 16 bases spanning the gap. In DNA form, the CDR3 reads TGTGCCAGCAGCTTAGGATCGGGCAGGGGAAACTACGAGCAGTACTTC. Its translation is CASSLGSGRGNYEQYF.

This clonotype was seen just once. This chain joins TRBV6-2 or TRBV6-3 and TRBJ2-7; perhaps TRBD2 as D (6 bases). CDR1 and CDR2 (germline): MNHEY, SVGEGT. The V and J ends lost 6 bases and 0 bases respectively, with 21 bases between them. This CDR3 comprises 17 residues. CDR3 amino acids: CASSQTLAITLSYEQYF. The DNA of the CDR3 is TGTGCCAGCAGCCAGACCCTAGCGATTACCCTCTCCTACGAGCAGTACTTC.